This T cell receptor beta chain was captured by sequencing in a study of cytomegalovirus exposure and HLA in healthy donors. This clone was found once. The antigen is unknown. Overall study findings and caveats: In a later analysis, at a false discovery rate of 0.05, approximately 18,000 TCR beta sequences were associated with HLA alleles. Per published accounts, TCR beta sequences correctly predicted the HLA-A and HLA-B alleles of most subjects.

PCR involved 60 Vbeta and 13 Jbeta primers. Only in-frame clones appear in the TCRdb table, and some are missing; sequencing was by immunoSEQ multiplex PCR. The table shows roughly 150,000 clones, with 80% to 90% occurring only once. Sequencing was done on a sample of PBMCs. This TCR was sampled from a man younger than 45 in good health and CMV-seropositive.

In DNA form, the CDR3 reads TGTGCCAGCAGTGGACGGGGGAGAACCTACGAGCAGTACTTC. Its translation: CASSGRGRTYEQYF. This sequence joins TRBV25-1 and TRBJ2-7, with D possibly being TRBD2 (6 bases). CDR1 and CDR2 from the germline V gene are MGHDK and SYGVNS. V was cut by 4 bases and J by 2 bases, with 12 bases left in between. The CDR3 has 14 amino acids.